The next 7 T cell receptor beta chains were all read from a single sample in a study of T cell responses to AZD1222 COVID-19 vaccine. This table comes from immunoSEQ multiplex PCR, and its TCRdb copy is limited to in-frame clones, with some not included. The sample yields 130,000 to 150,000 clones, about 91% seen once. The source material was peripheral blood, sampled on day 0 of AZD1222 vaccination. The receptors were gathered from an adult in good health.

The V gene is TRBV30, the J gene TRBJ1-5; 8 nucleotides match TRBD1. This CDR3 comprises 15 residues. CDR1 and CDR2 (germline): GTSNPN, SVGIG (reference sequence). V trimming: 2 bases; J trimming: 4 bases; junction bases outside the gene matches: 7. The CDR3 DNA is TGTGCCTGGAGTAGGTGGGACAGGCCGAATCAGCCCCAGCATTTT. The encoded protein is CAWSRWDRPNQPQHF.

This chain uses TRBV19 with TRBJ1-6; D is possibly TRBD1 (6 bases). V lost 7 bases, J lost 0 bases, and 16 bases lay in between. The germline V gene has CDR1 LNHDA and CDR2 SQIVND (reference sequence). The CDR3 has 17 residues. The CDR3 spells CASNGVGATSYNSPLHF. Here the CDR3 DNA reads TGTGCCAGTAACGGCGTGGGGGCCACCTCCTATAATTCACCCCTCCACTTT. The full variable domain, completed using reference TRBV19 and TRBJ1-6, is DGGITQSPKYLFRKEGQNVTLSCEQNLNHDAMYWYRQDPGQGLRLIYYSQIVNDFQKGDIAEGYSVSREKKESFPLTVTSAQKNPTAFYLCASNGVGATSYNSPLHFGNGTRLTVT.

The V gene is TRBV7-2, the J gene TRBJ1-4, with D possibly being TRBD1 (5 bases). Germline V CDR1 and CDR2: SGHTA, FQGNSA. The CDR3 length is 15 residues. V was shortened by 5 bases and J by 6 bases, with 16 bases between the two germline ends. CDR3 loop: CASSVSQGRDEKLFF. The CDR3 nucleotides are TGTGCCAGCAGCGTATCGCAGGGTCGGGATGAAAAACTGTTTTTT. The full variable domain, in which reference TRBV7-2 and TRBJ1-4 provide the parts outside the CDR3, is GAGVSQSPSNKVTEKGKDVELRCDPISGHTALYWYRQSLGQGLEFLIYFQGNSAPDKSGLPSDRFSAERTGGSVSTLTIQRTQQEDSAVYLCASSVSQGRDEKLFFGSGTQLSVL.

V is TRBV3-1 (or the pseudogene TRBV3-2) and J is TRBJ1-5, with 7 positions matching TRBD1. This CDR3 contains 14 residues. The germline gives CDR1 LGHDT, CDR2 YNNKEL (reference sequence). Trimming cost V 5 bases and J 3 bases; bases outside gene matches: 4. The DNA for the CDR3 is TGTGCCAGCAGCGATACAGGGGTCAATCAGCCCCAGCATTTT. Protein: CASSDTGVNQPQHF.

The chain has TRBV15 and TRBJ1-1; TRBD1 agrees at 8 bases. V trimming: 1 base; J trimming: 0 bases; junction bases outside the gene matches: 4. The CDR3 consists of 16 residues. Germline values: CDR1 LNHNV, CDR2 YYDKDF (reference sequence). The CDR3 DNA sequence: TGTGCCACCAGCAGAGCCGGGACAGGCATGAACACTGAAGCTTTCTTT. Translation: CATSRAGTGMNTEAFF.

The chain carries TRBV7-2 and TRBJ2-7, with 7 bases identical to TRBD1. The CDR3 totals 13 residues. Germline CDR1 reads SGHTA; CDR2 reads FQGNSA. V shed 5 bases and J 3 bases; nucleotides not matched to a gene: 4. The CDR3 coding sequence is TGTGCCAGCAGCCTACAGGGGCGCTACGAGCAGTACTTC. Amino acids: CASSLQGRYEQYF.

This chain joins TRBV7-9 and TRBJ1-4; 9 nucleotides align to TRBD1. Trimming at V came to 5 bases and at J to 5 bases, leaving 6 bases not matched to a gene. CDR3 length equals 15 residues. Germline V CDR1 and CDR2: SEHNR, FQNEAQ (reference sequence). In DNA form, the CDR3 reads TGTGCCAGCAGCACAGGGACAGGGACGAATGAAAAACTGTTTTTT. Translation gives CASSTGTGTNEKLFF.